This T cell receptor (beta chain) was observed in a study of blood T cell repertoires in COVID-19. Study summary: Specimens from acute and convalescent COVID-19 originated in the United States, Italy and Spain.

Only in-frame clones appear in the TCRdb table, and some are missing; sequencing was by immunoSEQ multiplex PCR. The repertoire holds hundreds of thousands of clones, with 85% as singletons. Each participant's cohort was designated according to participant-reported clinical history. The receptor was isolated from a woman in her forties or fifties who had recovered from COVID-19. Sequenced material: PBMCs or T cells enriched from blood (not recorded which).

The DNA of the CDR3 is TGTGCCTGGAGAATTCCAGCGGGAGACCCACTCAATGAGCAGTTCTTC. Protein product: CAWRIPAGDPLNEQFF. This chain links TRBV30 with TRBJ2-1, with 8 nucleotides matching TRBD2. With V trimmed by 3 bases and J by 6 bases, 13 bases remained unmatched. There are 16 residues in the CDR3. The germline gives CDR1 GTSNPN, CDR2 SVGIG (reference sequence).